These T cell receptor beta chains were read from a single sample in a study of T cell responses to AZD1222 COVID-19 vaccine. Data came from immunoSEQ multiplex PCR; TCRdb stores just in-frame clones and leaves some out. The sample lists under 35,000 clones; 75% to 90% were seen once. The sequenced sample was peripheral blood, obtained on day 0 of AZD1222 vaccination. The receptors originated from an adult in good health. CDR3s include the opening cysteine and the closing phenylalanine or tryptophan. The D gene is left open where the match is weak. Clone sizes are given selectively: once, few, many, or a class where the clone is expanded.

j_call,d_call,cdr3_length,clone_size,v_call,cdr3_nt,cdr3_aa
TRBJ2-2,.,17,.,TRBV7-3,TGTGCCAGCAGCCCGAGCCGTGAGAGGGGAAGGGCCGGGGAGCTGTTTTTT,CASSPSRERGRAGELFF
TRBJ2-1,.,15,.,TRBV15,TGTGCCACCAGCAGCTGGGGGAGCTCCTACAATGAGCAGTTCTTC,CATSSWGSSYNEQFF
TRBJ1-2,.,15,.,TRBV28,TGTGCCAGCAGTCTAGCGCTACGGATACACTATGGCTACACCTTC,CASSLALRIHYGYTF
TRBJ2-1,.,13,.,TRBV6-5,TGTGCCAGCACGCTGACGGAATACAATGAGCAGTTCTTC,CASTLTEYNEQFF
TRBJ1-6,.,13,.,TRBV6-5,TGTGCCAGCAGTTACAATGAAAATTCACCCCTCCACTTT,CASSYNENSPLHF
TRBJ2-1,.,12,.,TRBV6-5,TGTGCCAGCAGTCAGGCCCACAATGAGCAGTTCTTC,CASSQAHNEQFF
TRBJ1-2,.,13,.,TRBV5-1,TGCGCCAGCAGCTTGATGGGAGACTATGGCTACACCTTC,CASSLMGDYGYTF
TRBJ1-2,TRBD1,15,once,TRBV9,TGTGCCAGCAGCGTAGGGGGAACAGGGGTTCATGGCTACACCTTC,CASSVGGTGVHGYTF
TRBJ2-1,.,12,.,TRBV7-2,TGTGCCAGCAGCTCCGGGACACCTGAGCAGTTCTTC,CASSSGTPEQFF
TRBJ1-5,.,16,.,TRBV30,TGTGCCTGGAGCCCATACCGGGCCTCAAGCAATCAGCCCCAGCATTTT,CAWSPYRASSNQPQHF
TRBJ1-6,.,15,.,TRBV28,TGTGGTGTAGGACCCTATAGCTCCTATAATTCACCCCTCCACTTT,CGVGPYSSYNSPLHF